A selection of T cell receptor beta chains follows, all from one sample in a study of regulatory T cells in long-lasting Graves disease. One entry per CDR3 protein, called by TCRdb with MiXCR from the multiplex PCR reads. The sample consists of 620,000 or so distinct CDR3 sequences, approximately 15% of them appearing once. These records were also assigned to another study, of T cells in Graves' hyperthyroidism and ophthalmopathy.

The material sequenced was peripheral blood mononuclear cells (PBMCs), taken at new diagnosis, from a patient treated with antithyroid drugs. These receptors were obtained from a young woman with Graves disease. Both conserved end residues are part of each CDR3. A D gene is named only where the DNA matches it firmly. Expanded clones get a size class; other rows say once, few or many, or leave the size out.

j_call v_call d_call clone_size cdr3_aa cdr3_nt
TRBJ1-1 TRBV2 NA many CASRDTGKVSEAFF TGTGCCAGCAGAGACACAGGGAAAGTATCTGAAGCTTTCTTT
TRBJ2-1 TRBV28 NA many CASTKTVHNEQFF TGTGCCAGCACCAAGACCGTCCACAATGAGCAGTTCTTC
TRBJ1-1 TRBV7-2 NA many CASRNQGGGATEAFF TGTGCCAGCAGGAATCAGGGCGGAGGCGCCACTGAAGCTTTCTTT
TRBJ1-5 TRBV30 NA few CAWSGRLNQPQHF TGTGCCTGGAGTGGCCGGCTCAATCAGCCCCAGCATTTT
TRBJ2-7 TRBV28 NA NA CASSSLLREQYF TGTGCCAGCAGTTCCCTTCTGAGGGAGCAGTACTTC
TRBJ2-7 TRBV6-2/TRBV6-3 TRBD1 NA CASSYRDRGPYEQYF TGTGCCAGCAGTTATCGGGACAGGGGACCCTACGAGCAGTACTTC
TRBJ2-7 TRBV3-1 NA NA CASSQGTSLFEGEQYF TGTGCCAGCAGCCAAGGAACTAGTCTCTTCGAAGGTGAGCAGTACTTC
TRBJ2-3 TRBV18 NA few CASSPGRPTDTQYF TGTGCCAGCTCACCTGGCAGACCCACAGATACGCAGTATTTT
TRBJ2-2 TRBV7-3 TRBD2 few CASSLSGRAPGELFF TGTGCCAGCAGCTTGAGCGGGAGGGCCCCCGGGGAGCTGTTTTTT
TRBJ2-1 TRBV27 TRBD2 many CASSPAGTSGRVEQFF TGTGCCAGCAGTCCAGCCGGGACTAGCGGCCGTGTTGAGCAGTTCTTC